This entry lists 28 T cell receptor beta chains sequenced from one sample in a study of a mutant IDH1 vaccine in newly diagnosed glioma. Which antigens these TCRs recognize remains unknown. Only in-frame clones appear in the TCRdb table, and some are missing; sequencing was by immunoSEQ multiplex PCR. The sample lists about 40,000 clones, approximately 89% seen once, with about 2.6% in the top ten. As to time point: week 5, during vaccination. The investigators gave 300 ug of mutant IDH1 20-mer peptide in each vaccine dose, together with topical imiquimod. This sample comprised PBMCs, obtained from a glioma patient whose treatment included an IDH1 peptide vaccine. The receptors come from a man in his fifties or sixties with glioma.

This clone was counted only a few times. V and J are TRBV28 and TRBJ1-5; the D gene is possibly TRBD1 (5 bases). The CDR3 length is 13 residues. V lost 6 bases, J lost 9 bases, and 15 bases lay in between. Germline CDR1 and CDR2: MDHEN and SYDVKM. CDR3 DNA: TGTGCCAGCAGCTGGGACGGCGCCCGGCCCCAGCATTTT. Residues: CASSWDGARPQHF.

This clone appeared once. The chain recombines TRBV29-1 with TRBJ2-7, with 8 bases that match TRBD1. CDR3 length: 14 residues. Germline CDR1 SQVTM, CDR2 ANQGSEA. The V segment lost 6 bases and the J segment 5 bases; nucleotides outside the gene matches: 12. The CDR3 nucleotides are TGCAGCGTAAACCCCGCGGGACAGGTAAACGAGCAGTACTTC. Residues: CSVNPAGQVNEQYF.

The chain uses TRBV2 and TRBJ2-7, with unresolved D. From germline, CDR1 is SNHLY and CDR2 FYNNEI. This CDR3 is 15 amino acids long. V was cut by 6 bases and J by 5 bases, with 20 bases left in between. The DNA of the CDR3 is TGTGCCAGCAGCGAAAACCCAACTTTGGGCCACGAGCAGTACTTC. Translating it yields CASSENPTLGHEQYF. The complete variable domain, with remaining parts taken from reference TRBV2 and TRBJ2-7, reads EPEVTQTPSHQVTQMGQEVILRCVPISNHLYFYWYRQILGQKVEFLVSFYNNEISEKSEIFDDQFSVERPDGSNFTLKIRSTKLEDSAMYFCASSENPTLGHEQYFGPGTRLTVT.

This chain links TRBV7-9 with TRBJ2-1; perhaps TRBD2 as D (6 bases). The CDR3 loop spans 15 amino acids. Germline lookup yields CDR1 SEHNR and CDR2 FQNEAQ (reference sequence). The V and J ends lost 6 bases and 1 base respectively, with 13 bases between them. In DNA form, the CDR3 reads TGTGCCAGCAGTCCTCTCGGAGGGTCCTACAATGAGCAGTTCTTC. This codes for CASSPLGGSYNEQFF.

J is TRBJ2-7 and V is TRBV30, with D perhaps matching TRBD2 (5 bases). This CDR3 spans 15 amino acids. CDR1 is GTSNPN and CDR2 is SVGIG in the germline V gene (reference sequence). V lost 0 bases and J 1 base, leaving 13 bases between the germline ends. CDR3 sequence: CAWSVRGSRSYEQYF. DNA of the CDR3: TGTGCCTGGAGTGTACGTGGGAGCAGGTCCTACGAGCAGTACTTC. The full variable domain, rest sourced from reference TRBV30 and TRBJ2-7, is SQTIHQWPATLVQPVGSPLSLECTVEGTSNPNLYWYRQAAGRGLQLLFYSVGIGQISSEVPQNLSASRPQDRQFILSSKKLLLSDSGFYLCAWSVRGSRSYEQYFGPGTRLTVT.

The chain is built from TRBV7-9 and TRBJ1-6; D perhaps matches TRBD1 (5 bases). This CDR3 has 15 amino acids. Germline V lookup: CDR1 SEHNR, CDR2 FQNEAQ (reference sequence). V lost 5 bases, J lost 8 bases, and 16 bases lay in between. The chain's CDR3 is CASSPVRGGDSPLHF. The CDR3 DNA reads TGTGCCAGCAGCCCAGTTAGAGGAGGGGATTCACCCCTCCACTTT.

The genes are TRBV6-5 and TRBJ1-4, with D unresolved. CDR1 and CDR2 from the germline V gene are MNHEY and SVGAGI. The CDR3 is made up of 16 amino acids. The germline V and J ends were trimmed by 0 bases and 2 bases, with 10 bases remaining between them. The CDR3 nucleotides are TGTGCCAGCAGTTACTCGACCAGTTATACTAATGAAAAACTGTTTTTT. This sequence encodes CASSYSTSYTNEKLFF.

V and J are TRBV6-1 and TRBJ2-7; tentatively, D is TRBD1 or TRBD2 (6 bases each). Looked up from germline, CDR1 is MNHNS and CDR2 is SASEGT. The V end lost 4 bases, the J end lost 1 base, and 11 bases lay between the germline ends. This CDR3 contains 14 residues. CDR3 in amino acids: CASSGRGSSYEQYF. The CDR3 DNA reads as TGTGCCAGCAGTGGGAGGGGGAGTTCCTACGAGCAGTACTTC.

The chain has TRBV9 and TRBJ2-1; no clear D gene. Germline V gene sequence: CDR1 SGDLS, CDR2 YYNGEE. This CDR3 is built from 15 residues. V was shortened by 7 bases and J by 2 bases, with 16 bases between the two germline ends. CDR3 protein: CASGRLGSTYNEQFF. The CDR3 DNA follows: TGTGCCAGCGGGCGGCTTGGGTCCACCTACAATGAGCAGTTCTTC.

The chain uses TRBV7-6 and TRBJ2-6; D gene ambiguous. The V and J ends lost 5 bases and 0 bases respectively, with 11 bases between them. This CDR3 comprises 16 residues. Germline lookup yields CDR1 SGHVS and CDR2 FNYEAQ. The CDR3 region is CASSLATFSGANVLTF. The CDR3 nucleotides are TGTGCCAGCAGCCTGGCGACCTTCTCTGGGGCCAACGTCCTGACTTTC.

V and J are TRBV11-2 and TRBJ2-5; D remains unclear. CDR3 length: 12 amino acids. Germline assignment: CDR1 SGHAT and CDR2 FQNNGV. V lost 1 base and J 3 bases, leaving 3 bases between the germline ends. Here the CDR3 reads CASSLGEETQYF. The CDR3 DNA is TGTGCCAGCAGCTTAGGGGAAGAGACCCAGTACTTC.

The chain employs TRBV4-1 and TRBJ2-7; D possibly corresponds to TRBD1 (5 bases). The CDR3 contains 16 residues. V was trimmed by 0 bases and J by 1 base, leaving 13 bases between them. CDR1 MGHRA and CDR2 YSYEKL come from the germline V gene. The CDR3 is CASSQDGAAGSYEQYF. The CDR3 DNA reads TGCGCCAGCAGCCAAGATGGGGCTGCCGGATCCTACGAGCAGTACTTC.

The V call is TRBV5-1, the J call TRBJ2-5; D remains ambiguous. The CDR3 has 14 amino acids. Germline CDR1 and CDR2: SGHRS and YFSETQ. Trimming left V 0 bases short and J 5 bases short, with 11 bases between. The CDR3 reads CASSLVAIGETQYF. The CDR3 nucleotides are TGCGCCAGCAGCTTGGTCGCCATCGGGGAGACCCAGTACTTC.

The J gene is TRBJ1-1, the V gene TRBV7-6, with TRBD1 as a possible D gene (5 bases). The V and J ends lost 5 bases and 5 bases respectively, with 15 bases between them. Germline-derived CDR1 and CDR2 are SGHVS and FNYEAQ. The CDR3 spans 14 residues. CDR3 sequence reads: CASSATGSRTEAFF. CDR3 nucleotides: TGTGCCAGCAGCGCCACAGGCTCCAGAACTGAAGCTTTCTTT.

In its sample, this clone was seen a few times. The V gene is TRBV19, the J gene TRBJ1-1; maybe TRBD1 (5 bases). This CDR3 region has 13 residues. V was trimmed by 7 bases and J by 7 bases, leaving 16 bases between them. Per germline, CDR1 LNHDA and CDR2 SQIVND (reference sequence). Here the CDR3 reads CASNVGPGVEAFF. Here the CDR3 DNA reads TGTGCCAGTAACGTCGGACCGGGGGTTGAAGCTTTCTTT.

The V gene is TRBV19, the J gene TRBJ2-7; D remains unclear. Deletions cut 3 bases from V and 3 bases from J, with 15 bases between. The CDR3 has 15 residues. CDR1 is LNHDA, CDR2 SQIVND, per germline (reference sequence). For the CDR3, the DNA is TGTGCCAGTAGTATTTACTCCGGACCGCTCTACGAGCAGTACTTC. It translates to CASSIYSGPLYEQYF.

The V call is TRBV19, the J call TRBJ2-7; no definite D call. The CDR3 totals 11 residues. Germline V CDR1 and CDR2: LNHDA, SQIVND (reference sequence). With 1 base removed from V and 5 bases from J, the gap between germline ends came to 3 bases. In nucleotides, the CDR3 is TGTGCCAGTAGTATAGGGAACGAGCAGTACTTC. It is translated as CASSIGNEQYF.

V is TRBV7-8 and J is TRBJ1-3; no definite D call. V was trimmed by 7 bases and J by 0 bases, leaving 13 bases between them. Per germline, CDR1 SGHVS and CDR2 FQNEAQ. CDR3 size: 15 residues. The CDR3 DNA follows: TGTGCCAGCACCCCCGGGGTCCGCTCTGGAAACACCATATATTTT. This encodes CASTPGVRSGNTIYF.

This clone was observed a few times. This CDR3 is CAISESDNYGYTF. The CDR3 nucleotides are TGTGCCATCAGTGAGTCGGATAACTATGGCTACACCTTC. The chain employs TRBV10-3 and TRBJ1-2, with D unclear. CDR1 is ENHRY, CDR2 SYGVKD, per germline. V was cut by 0 bases and J by 1 base, with 3 bases left in between. The CDR3 has 13 residues.

This clone appeared a single time. V usage is TRBV5-1 and J usage is TRBJ2-3, with TRBD2 matching over 8 bases. The CDR3 is 15 amino acids. With V trimmed by 0 bases and J by 4 bases, 4 bases remained unmatched. The V gene's germline CDR1 is SGHRS and CDR2 YFSETQ. The CDR3 coding sequence is TGCGCCAGCAGCTTGGACGGGACTAGGGCAGATACGCAGTATTTT. It translates to CASSLDGTRADTQYF. Looking up the rest from reference TRBV5-1 and TRBJ2-3 gives the full variable domain: KAGVTQTPRYLIKTRGQQVTLSCSPISGHRSVSWYQQTPGQGLQFLFEYFSETQRNKGNFPGRFSGRQFSNSRSEMNVSTLELGDSALYLCASSLDGTRADTQYFGPGTRLTVL.

This clone occurred once. The rearrangement joins TRBV6-5 to TRBJ1-1; maybe TRBD1 (5 bases). V lost 3 bases, J lost 2 bases, and 13 bases lay in between. Germline values: CDR1 MNHEY, CDR2 SVGAGI. This CDR3 contains 15 residues. CDR3 in DNA: TGTGCCAGCAGTTATCTTGGGGGTTCTAACACTGAAGCTTTCTTT. It translates to CASSYLGGSNTEAFF.

The chain couples TRBV7-6 to TRBJ2-1, with D possibly being TRBD1 or TRBD2 (5 bases each). This CDR3 is built from 19 residues. Between the trimmed V and J ends, which lost 4 bases and 0 bases, there was a span of 22 bases. Germline-derived CDR1 and CDR2 are SGHVS and FNYEAQ. The CDR3 DNA reads as TGTGCCAGCAGCTCCACTCGTTTGAGGGGCCGGGGCTCCTACAATGAGCAGTTCTTC. This gives the protein CASSSTRLRGRGSYNEQFF. Combining the CDR3 with reference TRBV7-6 and TRBJ2-1 gives the whole variable domain GAGVSQSPRYKVTKRGQDVALRCDPISGHVSLYWYRQALGQGPEFLTYFNYEAQQDKSGLPNDRFSAERPEGSISTLTIQRTEQRDSAMYRCASSSTRLRGRGSYNEQFFGPGTRLTVL.

The rearrangement links TRBV4-3 to TRBJ2-4, with D perhaps TRBD1 (7 bases). V was pared by 0 bases and J by 7 bases, with 19 bases between. Germline-derived CDR1 and CDR2 are LGHNA and YSLEER. This CDR3 spans 17 amino acids. CDR3 nucleotide sequence: TGCGCCAGCAGCCAAGAGATCTTCAGGGGGGAGTGGAACATTCAGTACTTC. This gives the protein CASSQEIFRGEWNIQYF.

This chain joins TRBV2 and TRBJ1-2; no clear D. Trimming cost V 3 bases and J 2 bases, with 7 bases left between them. Germline V CDR1 and CDR2: SNHLY, FYNNEI. CDR3 length equals 13 residues. In DNA form, the CDR3 reads TGTGCCAGCAGTGACGCGGTGAACTATGGCTACACCTTC. Translated, it gives CASSDAVNYGYTF.

The chain combines TRBV28 with TRBJ2-2; D remains ambiguous. The ends were cut back, 5 bases at V and 8 bases at J, with 15 bases in the middle. This CDR3 has 14 amino acids. Germline V lookup: CDR1 MDHEN, CDR2 SYDVKM. The CDR3 region is CASSPSGPLGELFF. Here the CDR3 DNA reads TGTGCCAGCAGTCCATCCGGGCCCCTTGGGGAGCTGTTTTTT.

A remark on this clone: Other DNA sequences from this sample encode an identical CDR3 as well. The chain recombines TRBV30 with TRBJ1-2, with D unresolved. Germline V lookup: CDR1 GTSNPN, CDR2 SVGIG (reference sequence). The CDR3 has 13 amino acids. Between the trimmed V and J ends, which lost 2 bases and 2 bases, there was a span of 9 bases. CDR3 sequence: CAWSRQTNYGYTF. CDR3 bases: TGTGCCTGGAGTAGGCAGACCAACTATGGCTACACCTTC.

This clone was seen only once. The rearrangement links TRBV18 to TRBJ1-5; 7 bases align to TRBD1. Germline trimming cut 10 bases from V and 4 bases from J; bases unmatched to any gene: 7. CDR3 length: 13 residues. CDR1 is KGHSH and CDR2 is LQKENI in the germline V gene. CDR3 DNA sequence: TGTGCCACCCGGGACAGTTTGAATCAGCCCCAGCATTTT. Translated: CATRDSLNQPQHF.

The chain links TRBV28 to TRBJ1-6, with 8 bases lining up with TRBD1. J was trimmed by 7 bases and V by 6 bases; bases with no gene match: 5. Germline lookup yields CDR1 MDHEN and CDR2 SYDVKM. The CDR3 runs 14 residues. In DNA, the CDR3 is TGTGCCAGCAGCCACGGACAGGGCAATTCACCCCTCCACTTT. This translates into CASSHGQGNSPLHF.